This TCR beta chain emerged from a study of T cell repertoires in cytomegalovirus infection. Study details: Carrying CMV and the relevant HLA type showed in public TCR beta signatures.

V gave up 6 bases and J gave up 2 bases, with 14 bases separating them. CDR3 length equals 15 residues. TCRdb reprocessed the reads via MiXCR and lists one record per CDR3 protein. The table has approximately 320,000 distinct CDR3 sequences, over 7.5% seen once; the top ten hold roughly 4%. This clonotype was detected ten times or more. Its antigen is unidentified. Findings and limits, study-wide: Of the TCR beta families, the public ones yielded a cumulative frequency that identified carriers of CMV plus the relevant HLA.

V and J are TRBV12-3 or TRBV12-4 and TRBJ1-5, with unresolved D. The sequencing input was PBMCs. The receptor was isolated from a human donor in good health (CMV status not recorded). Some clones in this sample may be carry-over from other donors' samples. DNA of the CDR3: TGTGCCAGCAGCTTCCTGGACGCCGGCAATCAGCCCCAGCATTTT. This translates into CASSFLDAGNQPQHF.